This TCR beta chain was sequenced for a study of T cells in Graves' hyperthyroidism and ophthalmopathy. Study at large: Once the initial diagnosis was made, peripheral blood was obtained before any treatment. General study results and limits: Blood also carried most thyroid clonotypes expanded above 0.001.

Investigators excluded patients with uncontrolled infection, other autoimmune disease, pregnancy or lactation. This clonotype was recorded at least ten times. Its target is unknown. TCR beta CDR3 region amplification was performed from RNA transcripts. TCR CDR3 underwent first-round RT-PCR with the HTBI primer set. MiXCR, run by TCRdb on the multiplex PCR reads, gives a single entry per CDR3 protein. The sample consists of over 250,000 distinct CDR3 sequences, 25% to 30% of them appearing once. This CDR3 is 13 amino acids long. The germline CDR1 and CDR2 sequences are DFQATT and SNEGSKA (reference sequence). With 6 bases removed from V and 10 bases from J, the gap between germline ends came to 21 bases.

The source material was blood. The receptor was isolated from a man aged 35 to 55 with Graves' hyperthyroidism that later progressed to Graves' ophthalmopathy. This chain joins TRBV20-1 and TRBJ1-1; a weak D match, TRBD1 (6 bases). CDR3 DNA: TGCAGTGCCAAAGACAGGCAAGAACTGGTAGCTTTCTTT. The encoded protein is CSAKDRQELVAFF.